Listed below are T cell receptor beta chains from one sample, sequenced in a study of human T cells and chemical hapten exposure. TCRdb re-derived calls from the RACE reads in MiXCR, one entry per CDR3 protein. Of under 50,000 distinct CDR3 sequences listed, about 3.7% are singletons. The source material was whole blood. Receptors originate from a human donor in good health. Some clones in this sample may be carry-over from other donors' samples. Both conserved end residues are part of each CDR3. The D gene is left open where the match is weak. Clone size is stated in some rows and not others, as once, few, many or a class when expanded.

j_gene: TRBJ2-6
abundance: many
v_gene: TRBV27
d_gene: .
CDR3aa: CASSTSSGANVLTF
CDR3nt: TGTGCCAGCAGTACCTCTTCAGGGGCCAACGTCCTGACTTTC

j_gene: TRBJ2-1
abundance: many
v_gene: TRBV29-1
d_gene: .
CDR3aa: CSVANNEQFF
CDR3nt: TGCAGCGTTGCGAACAATGAGCAGTTCTTC

j_gene: TRBJ2-1
abundance: many
v_gene: TRBV11-3
d_gene: TRBD2
CDR3aa: CASSLGRERLEQFF
CDR3nt: TGTGCCAGCAGCTTGGGGCGGGAGCGATTGGAGCAGTTCTTC

j_gene: TRBJ1-3
abundance: .
v_gene: TRBV12-3/TRBV12-4
d_gene: .
CDR3aa: CASLHARGGNTIYF
CDR3nt: TGTGCCAGCCTCCACGCTCGGGGTGGAAACACCATATATTTT

j_gene: TRBJ2-6
abundance: few
v_gene: TRBV13
d_gene: .
CDR3aa: CASSLYQGAGANVLTF
CDR3nt: TGTGCCAGCAGCTTATACCAGGGTGCTGGGGCCAACGTCCTGACTTTC

j_gene: TRBJ2-1
abundance: many
v_gene: TRBV5-8
d_gene: .
CDR3aa: CASSLRVRVYNEQFF
CDR3nt: TGTGCCAGCAGCTTGAGGGTTCGGGTGTACAATGAGCAGTTCTTC

j_gene: TRBJ1-6
abundance: few
v_gene: TRBV30
d_gene: .
CDR3aa: CAWRRQGTYNSPLHF
CDR3nt: TGTGCCTGGAGGAGGCAGGGGACCTATAATTCACCCCTCCACTTT

j_gene: TRBJ1-4
abundance: many
v_gene: TRBV6-5
d_gene: .
CDR3aa: CASSVSGAQKLFF
CDR3nt: TGTGCCAGCAGTGTCTCGGGGGCACAAAAACTGTTTTTT

j_gene: TRBJ2-7
abundance: .
v_gene: TRBV7-2
d_gene: .
CDR3aa: CASSTQDGSYEQYF
CDR3nt: TGTGCCAGCAGCACTCAAGACGGTTCCTACGAGCAGTACTTC

j_gene: TRBJ1-1
abundance: few
v_gene: TRBV27
d_gene: .
CDR3aa: CASQSGYGLPEAFF
CDR3nt: TGTGCCAGTCAATCAGGGTATGGACTTCCTGAAGCTTTCTTT

j_gene: TRBJ2-3
abundance: many
v_gene: TRBV15
d_gene: .
CDR3aa: CATSSTPGQRFGTRGTDTQYF
CDR3nt: TGTGCCACCAGCAGTACACCGGGACAGCGATTCGGGACTAGAGGCACAGATACGCAGTATTTT

j_gene: TRBJ1-5
abundance: many
v_gene: TRBV6-2/TRBV6-3
d_gene: TRBD1
CDR3aa: CASEDRGPGQPQHF
CDR3nt: TGTGCCAGCGAAGACAGGGGACCGGGTCAGCCCCAGCATTTT

j_gene: TRBJ1-5
abundance: many
v_gene: TRBV28
d_gene: .
CDR3aa: CASTPDTTTFSITPQHF
CDR3nt: TGTGCCAGCACCCCAGACACGACGACTTTTTCAATCACCCCCCAGCATTTT

j_gene: TRBJ2-1
abundance: .
v_gene: TRBV7-2
d_gene: TRBD1
CDR3aa: CASSGSKTGYNEQFF
CDR3nt: TGTGCCAGCAGCGGGAGTAAGACAGGGTACAATGAGCAGTTCTTC

j_gene: TRBJ1-1
abundance: many
v_gene: TRBV11-2
d_gene: .
CDR3aa: CASSLVGKNTEAFF
CDR3nt: TGTGCCAGCAGCTTAGTCGGAAAGAACACTGAAGCTTTCTTT

j_gene: TRBJ1-5
abundance: few
v_gene: TRBV19
d_gene: .
CDR3aa: CASSRPGTGNQPQHF
CDR3nt: TGTGCCAGTAGCCGTCCAGGGACTGGCAATCAGCCCCAGCATTTT

j_gene: TRBJ2-3
abundance: many
v_gene: TRBV2
d_gene: TRBD2
CDR3aa: CASRWTSGGTDTQYF
CDR3nt: TGTGCCAGCCGATGGACTAGCGGGGGCACAGATACGCAGTATTTT

j_gene: TRBJ2-1
abundance: many
v_gene: TRBV6-4
d_gene: .
CDR3aa: CASSDSEYNEQFF
CDR3nt: TGTGCCAGCAGTGACTCGGAATACAATGAGCAGTTCTTC

j_gene: TRBJ2-1
abundance: many
v_gene: TRBV10-2
d_gene: .
CDR3aa: CASGGVLNEQFF
CDR3nt: TGCGCCAGCGGTGGGGTTTTAAATGAGCAGTTCTTC

j_gene: TRBJ2-3
abundance: many
v_gene: TRBV5-6
d_gene: .
CDR3aa: CASSFVGSSTDTQYF
CDR3nt: TGTGCCAGCAGCTTCGTCGGGAGTAGCACAGATACGCAGTATTTT

j_gene: TRBJ2-3
abundance: few
v_gene: TRBV7-8
d_gene: TRBD2
CDR3aa: CASSLTSGIGTDTQYF
CDR3nt: TGTGCCAGCAGCTTAACTAGCGGGATAGGCACAGATACGCAGTATTTT

j_gene: TRBJ2-7
abundance: many
v_gene: TRBV25-1
d_gene: TRBD1
CDR3aa: CASSEYPGQTQYF
CDR3nt: TGTGCCAGCAGTGAATATCCGGGACAGACGCAGTACTTC

j_gene: TRBJ2-3
abundance: many
v_gene: TRBV5-6
d_gene: .
CDR3aa: CASRFGTIADTQYF
CDR3nt: TGTGCCAGCCGGTTCGGAACAATAGCGGATACGCAGTATTTT

j_gene: TRBJ2-7
abundance: .
v_gene: TRBV2
d_gene: .
CDR3aa: CASIRTTGSYEQYF
CDR3nt: TGTGCCAGCATTCGCACCACCGGCTCCTACGAGCAGTACTTC

j_gene: TRBJ2-4
abundance: many
v_gene: TRBV5-4
d_gene: .
CDR3aa: CASSLETGDKNIQYF
CDR3nt: TGTGCCAGCAGCTTAGAGACAGGAGACAAAAACATTCAGTACTTC

j_gene: TRBJ2-3
abundance: many
v_gene: TRBV12-3/TRBV12-4
d_gene: .
CDR3aa: CASSLRRAIKYF
CDR3nt: TGTGCCAGCAGTCTTCGGAGGGCCATAAAGTATTTT

j_gene: TRBJ1-1
abundance: few
v_gene: TRBV5-1
d_gene: .
CDR3aa: CASSLSIQGLNTEAFF
CDR3nt: TGCGCCAGCAGCTTGAGTATACAGGGATTGAACACTGAAGCTTTCTTT

j_gene: TRBJ2-1
abundance: many
v_gene: TRBV2
d_gene: .
CDR3aa: CASKPVVVDYNEQFF
CDR3nt: TGTGCCAGCAAGCCAGTAGTTGTAGACTACAATGAGCAGTTCTTC

j_gene: TRBJ2-3
abundance: many
v_gene: TRBV6-5
d_gene: .
CDR3aa: CASSYSRARGTDTQYF
CDR3nt: TGTGCCAGCAGTTACTCCCGGGCGAGAGGCACAGATACGCAGTATTTT

j_gene: TRBJ2-5
abundance: many
v_gene: TRBV7-3
d_gene: TRBD2
CDR3aa: CASSPTSGTYKETQYF
CDR3nt: TGTGCCAGCAGCCCCACTAGCGGGACGTACAAAGAGACCCAGTACTTC

j_gene: TRBJ2-1
abundance: few
v_gene: TRBV10-3
d_gene: TRBD2
CDR3aa: CAISESEGGLAEQFF
CDR3nt: TGTGCCATCAGTGAGTCGGAAGGGGGACTAGCGGAACAGTTCTTC

j_gene: TRBJ2-4
abundance: many
v_gene: TRBV10-1
d_gene: .
CDR3aa: CASPWRDWDKNIQYF
CDR3nt: TGCGCCAGCCCCTGGCGGGATTGGGACAAAAACATTCAGTACTTC

j_gene: TRBJ2-3
abundance: many
v_gene: TRBV27
d_gene: .
CDR3aa: CATKGVRTDTQYF
CDR3nt: TGTGCCACCAAAGGGGTCCGCACAGATACGCAGTATTTT

j_gene: TRBJ2-5
abundance: many
v_gene: TRBV5-4
d_gene: .
CDR3aa: CASRRNRVQETQYF
CDR3nt: TGTGCCAGCAGACGGAACAGGGTACAAGAGACCCAGTACTTC

j_gene: TRBJ2-1
abundance: many
v_gene: TRBV19
d_gene: .
CDR3aa: CASSIMGVSYNEQFF
CDR3nt: TGTGCCAGTAGTATAATGGGGGTCTCCTACAATGAGCAGTTCTTC

j_gene: TRBJ1-1
abundance: .
v_gene: TRBV28
d_gene: .
CDR3aa: CASKRGFRTEAFF
CDR3nt: TGTGCCAGCAAAAGGGGGTTCCGCACTGAAGCTTTCTTT

j_gene: TRBJ1-2
abundance: many
v_gene: TRBV28
d_gene: TRBD1
CDR3aa: CASRLLDRGRWYGYTF
CDR3nt: TGTGCCAGCAGGCTCCTCGACAGGGGGCGATGGTATGGCTACACCTTC

j_gene: TRBJ1-3
abundance: few
v_gene: TRBV9
d_gene: .
CDR3aa: CASSVDGSGNTIYF
CDR3nt: TGTGCCAGCAGCGTAGACGGCTCTGGAAACACCATATATTTT

j_gene: TRBJ2-1
abundance: few
v_gene: TRBV3-1
d_gene: TRBD2
CDR3aa: CASSLDGGASGLYNEQFF
CDR3nt: TGTGCCAGCAGCCTTGATGGGGGGGCTAGCGGGTTGTACAATGAGCAGTTCTTC

j_gene: TRBJ1-1
abundance: few
v_gene: TRBV4-1
d_gene: .
CDR3aa: CASSPHGRKNTEAFF
CDR3nt: TGCGCCAGCAGCCCCCATGGACGGAAGAACACTGAAGCTTTCTTT

j_gene: TRBJ2-3
abundance: .
v_gene: TRBV2
d_gene: TRBD2
CDR3aa: CASRAVAGGTDTQYF
CDR3nt: TGTGCCAGCAGAGCCGTAGCGGGAGGAACAGATACGCAGTATTTT

j_gene: TRBJ2-7
abundance: many
v_gene: TRBV6-5
d_gene: .
CDR3aa: CASGGQGAVFEQYF
CDR3nt: TGTGCCAGCGGAGGGCAGGGAGCGGTCTTCGAGCAGTACTTC

j_gene: TRBJ1-4
abundance: many
v_gene: TRBV27
d_gene: .
CDR3aa: CASRGQGSGKLFF
CDR3nt: TGTGCCAGCAGAGGCCAGGGAAGCGGAAAACTGTTTTTT

j_gene: TRBJ1-4
abundance: medium-sized
v_gene: TRBV20-1
d_gene: .
CDR3aa: CSAQHRASEKLFF
CDR3nt: TGCAGTGCTCAGCACAGGGCGAGTGAAAAACTGTTTTTT

j_gene: TRBJ2-7
abundance: many
v_gene: TRBV5-6
d_gene: TRBD1
CDR3aa: CASSSAGTGPYEQYF
CDR3nt: TGTGCCAGCAGTTCCGCCGGGACAGGGCCCTACGAGCAGTACTTC

j_gene: TRBJ2-2
abundance: .
v_gene: TRBV7-8
d_gene: TRBD2
CDR3aa: CASSLVAGPATGGELFF
CDR3nt: TGTGCCAGCAGCTTAGTAGCGGGACCCGCTACGGGCGGGGAGCTGTTTTTT

j_gene: TRBJ2-7
abundance: many
v_gene: TRBV28
d_gene: .
CDR3aa: CASSSRSGPTYF
CDR3nt: TGTGCCAGCAGTTCTCGTAGCGGTCCAACGTACTTC

j_gene: TRBJ1-3
abundance: many
v_gene: TRBV28
d_gene: .
CDR3aa: CASSWGRLRENTIYF
CDR3nt: TGTGCCAGCAGTTGGGGCAGGCTCCGAGAAAACACCATATATTTT

j_gene: TRBJ1-1
abundance: many
v_gene: TRBV3-1
d_gene: .
CDR3aa: CASSRLTGEAFF
CDR3nt: TGTGCCAGCAGCAGACTGACAGGTGAAGCTTTCTTT

j_gene: TRBJ2-3
abundance: many
v_gene: TRBV9
d_gene: .
CDR3aa: CASSVDGWGTDTQYF
CDR3nt: TGTGCCAGCAGCGTAGACGGTTGGGGCACAGATACGCAGTATTTT

j_gene: TRBJ2-2
abundance: many
v_gene: TRBV6-1
d_gene: TRBD2
CDR3aa: CASSALAGGPEGLFF
CDR3nt: TGTGCCAGCAGTGCTCTAGCGGGAGGGCCTGAGGGGCTGTTTTTT

j_gene: TRBJ2-7
abundance: many
v_gene: TRBV9
d_gene: .
CDR3aa: CASSVGGDSGYEQYF
CDR3nt: TGTGCCAGCAGCGTAGGAGGCGACTCCGGCTACGAGCAGTACTTC

j_gene: TRBJ1-2
abundance: many
v_gene: TRBV6-5
d_gene: .
CDR3aa: CASRRGQVDYGYTF
CDR3nt: TGTGCCAGCAGGCGGGGCCAGGTGGACTATGGCTACACCTTC

j_gene: TRBJ2-3
abundance: .
v_gene: TRBV29-1
d_gene: TRBD1
CDR3aa: CSHRDRGQDTQYF
CDR3nt: TGCAGCCACCGGGACAGGGGGCAAGATACGCAGTATTTT

j_gene: TRBJ1-1
abundance: many
v_gene: TRBV20-1
d_gene: .
CDR3aa: CSAKGQSDTEAFF
CDR3nt: TGCAGTGCTAAGGGACAATCGGACACTGAAGCTTTCTTT

j_gene: TRBJ2-5
abundance: .
v_gene: TRBV9
d_gene: TRBD2
CDR3aa: CASSDGLAGFLGAQYF
CDR3nt: TGTGCCAGCAGCGACGGACTAGCGGGCTTCCTTGGGGCCCAGTACTTC

j_gene: TRBJ2-3
abundance: many
v_gene: TRBV7-3
d_gene: .
CDR3aa: CASRGPADTQYF
CDR3nt: TGTGCGAGCCGGGGGCCCGCAGATACGCAGTATTTT

j_gene: TRBJ2-2
abundance: medium-sized
v_gene: TRBV6-5
d_gene: TRBD1
CDR3aa: CASIGTGRSTSSTGELFF
CDR3nt: TGTGCCAGCATTGGGACAGGGAGATCGACTAGTTCCACCGGGGAGCTGTTTTTT

j_gene: TRBJ1-4
abundance: many
v_gene: TRBV7-8
d_gene: .
CDR3aa: CASSHRGPNEKLFF
CDR3nt: TGTGCCAGCAGCCATCGGGGCCCTAATGAAAAACTGTTTTTT

j_gene: TRBJ2-1
abundance: many
v_gene: TRBV4-2
d_gene: .
CDR3aa: CASSQDGWEDPYNEQFF
CDR3nt: TGTGCCAGCAGCCAAGATGGTTGGGAGGACCCCTACAATGAGCAGTTCTTC